These 18 T cell receptor beta chains share one sample of origin, sequenced in a study of cytomegalovirus exposure and HLA in healthy donors. Sequencing used immunoSEQ multiplex PCR; TCRdb keeps in-frame clones, though not all of them. Of about 63,000 clones in the sample, roughly nine tenths were seen once. The specimen sequenced was PBMCs. These receptors all come from a young woman in good health and CMV-seronegative.

V gene TRBV5-1 combines with J gene TRBJ2-7; 10 nucleotides agree with TRBD2. The CDR3 length is 15 residues. Trimming removed 5 bases from V and 5 bases from J; junction bases left unmatched: 10. In germline, CDR1 is SGHRS, CDR2 YFSETQ. The CDR3, as DNA: TGCGCCAGCAGGGATACTAGCGGGAAAGGGGACGAGCAGTACTTC. It encodes CASRDTSGKGDEQYF. Full variable domain (outside the CDR3, taken from reference TRBV5-1 and TRBJ2-7): KAGVTQTPRYLIKTRGQQVTLSCSPISGHRSVSWYQQTPGQGLQFLFEYFSETQRNKGNFPGRFSGRQFSNSRSEMNVSTLELGDSALYLCASRDTSGKGDEQYFGPGTRLTVT.

This chain uses TRBV6-1 with TRBJ2-3, with D uncertain. Trimming took off 3 bases at V and 6 bases at J, with 4 bases between the two ends. The CDR3 extends over 11 amino acids. Germline CDR1 is MNHNS and CDR2 is SASEGT. CDR3 sequence: CASSDQDTQYF. The CDR3 DNA follows: TGTGCCAGCAGTGACCAGGATACGCAGTATTTT.

The V call is TRBV7-9, the J call TRBJ2-3; 8 nucleotides match TRBD2. The CDR3 is 16 amino acids. The germline V gene has CDR1 SEHNR and CDR2 FQNEAQ (reference sequence). Germline trimming cut 5 bases from V and 1 base from J; bases unmatched to any gene: 8. The CDR3 loop is CASSLRAGVGTDTQYF. The DNA of the CDR3 is TGTGCCAGCAGCCTGAGAGCGGGAGTAGGCACAGATACGCAGTATTTT.

In regard to this clone: The identical CDR3 is also encoded by other nucleotide sequences in the sample. The gene calls are TRBV5-1 and TRBJ2-7; D unresolved. Trimming removed 0 bases from V and 0 bases from J, with 4 bases in between. The CDR3 consists of 13 residues. Germline V gene sequence: CDR1 SGHRS, CDR2 YFSETQ. This chain's CDR3 is CASSLASSYEQYF. The CDR3 DNA is TGCGCCAGCAGCTTGGCGAGCTCCTACGAGCAGTACTTC.

This clone was picked up a small number of times. This chain links TRBV2 with TRBJ1-6, with 7 bases aligning to TRBD1. The germline V gene encodes CDR1 SNHLY and CDR2 FYNNEI. Losses at the gene ends were 2 bases for V and 10 bases for J; bases not matched to a gene: 8. This CDR3 comprises 15 residues. This CDR3 reads CASSELEGARSPLHF. The CDR3 region has the DNA TGTGCCAGCAGTGAACTGGAGGGGGCACGGTCACCCCTCCACTTT.

This chain connects TRBV7-8 to TRBJ2-1; D gene ambiguous. Per the germline V gene, CDR1 is SGHVS and CDR2 is FQNEAQ. Trimming pared 2 bases from V and 4 bases from J, leaving 15 bases between. CDR3 length equals 16 residues. The CDR3 nucleotides read TGTGCCAGCAGCTTACAGCCGCCGAGGATTTACAATGAGCAGTTCTTC. Translating it yields CASSLQPPRIYNEQFF.

This chain uses TRBV19 with TRBJ2-7; 8 bases are a match to TRBD2. Germline V gene sequence: CDR1 LNHDA, CDR2 SQIVND (reference sequence). There are 15 residues in the CDR3. V lost 5 bases and J lost 5; bases outside the gene matches: 11. CDR3 loop: CASSDPGGSTDEQYF. Written as DNA, the CDR3 is TGTGCCAGTAGTGACCCGGGGGGGAGCACGGACGAGCAGTACTTC. Full variable domain (outside the CDR3, taken from reference TRBV19 and TRBJ2-7): DGGITQSPKYLFRKEGQNVTLSCEQNLNHDAMYWYRQDPGQGLRLIYYSQIVNDFQKGDIAEGYSVSREKKESFPLTVTSAQKNPTAFYLCASSDPGGSTDEQYFGPGTRLTVT.

A few counts support this clone. The rearrangement uses TRBV30 and TRBJ1-1; weak D call: TRBD1 (6 bases). Trimming removed 4 bases at V and 7 bases at J, with 16 bases between. This CDR3 region has 13 residues. CDR1 and CDR2 from the germline V gene are GTSNPN and SVGIG (reference sequence). CDR3 loop: CAWNSPGHDEAFF. The CDR3 bases are TGTGCCTGGAACTCACCGGGACACGATGAAGCTTTCTTT.

J is TRBJ2-7 and V is TRBV5-1; D is unclear. V was shortened by 4 bases and J by 3 bases, with 5 bases between the two germline ends. CDR1 and CDR2 from the germline V gene are SGHRS and YFSETQ. The CDR3 has 11 amino acids. The DNA of the CDR3 is TGCGCCAGCAGCACGGGCTACGAGCAGTACTTC. Residues: CASSTGYEQYF. The variable domain in full, completed from reference TRBV5-1 and TRBJ2-7, reads KAGVTQTPRYLIKTRGQQVTLSCSPISGHRSVSWYQQTPGQGLQFLFEYFSETQRNKGNFPGRFSGRQFSNSRSEMNVSTLELGDSALYLCASSTGYEQYFGPGTRLTVT.

V and J are TRBV6-5 and TRBJ1-5; no reliable D call. With 7 bases removed from V and 9 bases from J, the gap between germline ends came to 13 bases. Looked up from germline, CDR1 is MNHEY and CDR2 is SVGAGI. The CDR3 runs 12 residues. CDR3 amino acids: CASTPRRGPQHF. The CDR3 DNA is TGTGCCAGCACTCCCAGGCGGGGGCCCCAGCATTTT.

As DNA, the CDR3 is TGTGCCAGCAGTCCGGGGACTAGCGGAATATCCTACGAGCAGTACTTC. It is translated as CASSPGTSGISYEQYF. The rearrangement uses TRBV6-6 and TRBJ2-7; 11 bases line up with TRBD2. Unmatched junction bases numbered 7, after V lost 5 bases and J lost 1 base. Germline assignment: CDR1 MNHNY and CDR2 SVGAGI (reference sequence). The CDR3 sequence is 16 residues long.

The chain combines TRBV9 with TRBJ1-6; the D gene is possibly TRBD1 (5 bases). CDR3 length equals 14 residues. Germline V gene sequence: CDR1 SGDLS, CDR2 YYNGEE. V lost 4 bases and J lost 8, with 13 bases in between. This CDR3 is CASSTGTYDSPLHF. The CDR3 DNA follows: TGTGCCAGCAGCACCGGGACTTACGATTCACCCCTCCACTTT.

V gene TRBV27 combines with J gene TRBJ1-1; TRBD1 matches at 7 bases. CDR1 MNHEY and CDR2 SMNVEV come from the germline V gene (reference sequence). CDR3 length: 13 residues. The V segment lost 2 bases and the J segment 5 bases; nucleotides outside the gene matches: 2. CDR3 sequence (DNA): TGTGCCAGCAGTTTAATGACAGGGACTGAAGCTTTCTTT. Its translation: CASSLMTGTEAFF.

The chain employs TRBV28 and TRBJ1-2, with a tentative D call TRBD1 (5 bases). This CDR3 is 13 amino acids long. Looked up from germline, CDR1 is MDHEN and CDR2 is SYDVKM. V lost 3 bases, J lost 4 bases, and 9 bases lay in between. The CDR3 coding sequence is TGTGCCAGCAGTTTGTGGCAGGGCTATGGCTACACCTTC. As protein: CASSLWQGYGYTF.

This chain links TRBV13 with TRBJ2-3; 8 bases match TRBD1. V lost 3 bases and J lost 2; bases outside the gene matches: 4. The CDR3 is made up of 15 amino acids. CDR1 is PRHDT and CDR2 is FYEKMQ in the germline V gene (reference sequence). In DNA, the CDR3 is TGTGCCAGCAGCTTTGGACAGGGATACACAGATACGCAGTATTTT. Protein product: CASSFGQGYTDTQYF.

The chain carries TRBV6-5 and TRBJ1-4; 8 nucleotides align to TRBD1. The CDR3 consists of 14 residues. The V gene end was trimmed by 0 bases and the J gene end by 12 bases; junction bases not matched to a gene: 6. The V gene's germline CDR1 is MNHEY and CDR2 SVGAGI. This CDR3 is CASSYSPDRGELFF. In nucleotides, the CDR3 is TGTGCCAGCAGTTACTCACCTGACAGGGGAGAACTGTTTTTT.

V gene TRBV6-5 combines with J gene TRBJ2-7; 7 bases fit TRBD1. CDR1 and CDR2 (germline): MNHEY, SVGAGI. The V gene end was trimmed by 2 bases and the J gene end by 4 bases; junction bases not matched to a gene: 8. This CDR3 contains 15 residues. The CDR3 sequence: CASSYPSGGRYEQYF. CDR3 DNA: TGTGCCAGCAGTTACCCTTCAGGGGGTAGGTACGAGCAGTACTTC.

This clone has only one observation. The chain has TRBV5-1 and TRBJ1-2, with 9 bases identical to TRBD1. This CDR3 has 16 amino acids. Trimming took 3 bases from V and 6 from J; bases not matched to a gene: 12. The germline V gene has CDR1 SGHRS and CDR2 YFSETQ. CDR3 amino acids: CASSWTPGQGRDGYTF. The CDR3 bases are TGCGCCAGCAGCTGGACACCGGGACAGGGAAGAGATGGCTACACCTTC.